This T cell receptor beta chain was retrieved from a study of monozygotic twins with inflammatory bowel disease. Germline lookup yields CDR1 KGHSH and CDR2 LQKENI. The CDR3 extends over 12 amino acids. With the 5' RACE reads reprocessed, TCRdb shows one record per CDR3 protein and no DNA. The table for this sample gives about 210,000 distinct CDR3 sequences. Sequenced sample: blood. The chain joins TRBV18 to TRBJ1-5; TCRdb proposes TRBD1, but this gene call is untestable without DNA. The sequence derives from a human donor with ulcerative colitis or Crohn's disease, or a healthy co-twin of an affected twin (not recorded which). CDR3: CASSPTGYSQHF.